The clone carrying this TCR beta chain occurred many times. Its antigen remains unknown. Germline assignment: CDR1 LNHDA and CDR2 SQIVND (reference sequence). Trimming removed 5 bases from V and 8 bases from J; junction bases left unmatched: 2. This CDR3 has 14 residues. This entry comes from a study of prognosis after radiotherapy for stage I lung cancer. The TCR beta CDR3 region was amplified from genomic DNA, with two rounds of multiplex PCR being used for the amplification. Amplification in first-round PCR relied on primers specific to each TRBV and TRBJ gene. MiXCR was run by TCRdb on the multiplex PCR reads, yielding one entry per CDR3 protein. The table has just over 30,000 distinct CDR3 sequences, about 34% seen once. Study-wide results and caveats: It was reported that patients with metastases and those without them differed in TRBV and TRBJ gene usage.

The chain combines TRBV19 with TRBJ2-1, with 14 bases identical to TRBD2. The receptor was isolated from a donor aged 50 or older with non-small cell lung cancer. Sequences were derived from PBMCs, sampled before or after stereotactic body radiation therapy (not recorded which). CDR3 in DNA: TGTGCCAGTAGTTCGGGACTAGCGGGAGATGAGCAGTTCTTC. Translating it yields CASSSGLAGDEQFF.